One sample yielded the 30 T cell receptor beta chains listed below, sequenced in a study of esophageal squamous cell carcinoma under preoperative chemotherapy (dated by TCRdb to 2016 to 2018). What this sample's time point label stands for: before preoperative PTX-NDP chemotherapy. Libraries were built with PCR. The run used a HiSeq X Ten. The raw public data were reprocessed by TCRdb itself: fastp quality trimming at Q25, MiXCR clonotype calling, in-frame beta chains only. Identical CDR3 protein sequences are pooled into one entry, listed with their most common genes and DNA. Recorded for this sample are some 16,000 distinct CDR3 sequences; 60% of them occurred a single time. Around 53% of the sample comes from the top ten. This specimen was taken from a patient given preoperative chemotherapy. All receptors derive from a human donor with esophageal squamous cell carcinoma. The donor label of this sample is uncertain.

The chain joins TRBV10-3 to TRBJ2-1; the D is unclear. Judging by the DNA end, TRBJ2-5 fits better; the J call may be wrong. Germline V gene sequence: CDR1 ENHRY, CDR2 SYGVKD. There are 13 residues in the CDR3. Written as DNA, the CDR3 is TGTGCGGCAGGACGGACGTACCAAGAGACCCAGTACTTC. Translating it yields CAAGRTYQETQYF.

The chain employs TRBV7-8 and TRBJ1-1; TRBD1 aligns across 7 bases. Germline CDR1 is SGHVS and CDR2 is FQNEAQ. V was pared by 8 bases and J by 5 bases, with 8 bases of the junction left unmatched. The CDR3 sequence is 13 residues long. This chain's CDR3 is CASGRGRNTEAFF. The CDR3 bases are TGTGCCAGCGGGAGGGGGCGAAATACTGAAGCTTTCTTT.

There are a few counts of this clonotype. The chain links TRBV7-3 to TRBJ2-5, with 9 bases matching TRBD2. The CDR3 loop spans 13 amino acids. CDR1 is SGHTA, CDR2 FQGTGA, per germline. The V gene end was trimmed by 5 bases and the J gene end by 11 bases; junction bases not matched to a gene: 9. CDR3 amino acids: CASSLGTSNEQYF. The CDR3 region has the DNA TGTGCCAGCAGCCTCGGGACTAGCAATGAGCAGTACTTC.

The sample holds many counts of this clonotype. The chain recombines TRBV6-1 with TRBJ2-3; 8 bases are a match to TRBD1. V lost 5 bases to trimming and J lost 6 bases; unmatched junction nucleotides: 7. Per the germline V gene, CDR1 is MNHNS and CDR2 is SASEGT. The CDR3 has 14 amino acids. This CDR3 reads CASSLRTGRDTQYF. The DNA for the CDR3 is TGTGCCAGCAGTCTCCGGACAGGGAGGGATACGCAGTATTTT.

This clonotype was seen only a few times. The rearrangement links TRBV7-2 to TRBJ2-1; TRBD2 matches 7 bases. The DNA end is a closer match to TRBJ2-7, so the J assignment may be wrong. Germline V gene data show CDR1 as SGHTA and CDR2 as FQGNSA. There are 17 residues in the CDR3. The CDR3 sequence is CASSFESLAILYNEQYF. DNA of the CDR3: TGTGCCAGCAGCTTCGAATCACTAGCGATACTTTACAATGAGCAGTACTTC.

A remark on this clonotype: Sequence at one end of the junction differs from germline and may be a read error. This CDR3 reads CASSASGGGCAKDTQYF. The CDR3 bases are TGTGCCAGCAGTGCAAGCGGGGGGGGGTGCGCCAAAGACACGCAGTATTTC. This rearrangement joins TRBV6-1 to TRBJ2-4; the match to TRBD2 covers 10 bases. Germline CDR1 MNHNS, CDR2 SASEGT. The CDR3 spans 17 residues.

In DNA form, the CDR3 reads TGTGCCAGCAGTTTTTGGGGAGAAGAGACCCAGTACTTC. This encodes CASSFWGEETQYF. The J gene is TRBJ2-4, the V gene TRBV6-5, with a possible D match to TRBD2 (5 bases). With the DNA end fitting TRBJ2-5 better, the J assignment may be wrong. Per the germline V gene, CDR1 is MNHEY and CDR2 is SVGAGI. CDR3 length equals 13 residues.

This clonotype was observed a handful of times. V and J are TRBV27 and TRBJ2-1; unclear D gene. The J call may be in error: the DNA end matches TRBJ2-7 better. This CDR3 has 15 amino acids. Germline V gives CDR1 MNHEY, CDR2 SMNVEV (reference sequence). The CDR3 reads CASSLLSRAKDEQYF. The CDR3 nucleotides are TGTGCCAGCAGTTTATTATCCCGGGCCAAGGACGAGCAGTACTTC.

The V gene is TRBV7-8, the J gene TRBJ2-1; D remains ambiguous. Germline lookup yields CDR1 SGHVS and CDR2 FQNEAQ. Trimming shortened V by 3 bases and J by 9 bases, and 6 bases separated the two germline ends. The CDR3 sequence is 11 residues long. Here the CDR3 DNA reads TGTGCCAGCAGCTTTGGTGTTGAGCAGTTCTTC. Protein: CASSFGVEQFF.

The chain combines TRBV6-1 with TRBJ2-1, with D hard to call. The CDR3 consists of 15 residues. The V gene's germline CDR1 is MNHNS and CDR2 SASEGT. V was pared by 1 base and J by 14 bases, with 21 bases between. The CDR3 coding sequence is TGTGCCAGCAGTGAAGGCCACCGGGCACCCGGAGTGGAGTTCTTC. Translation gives CASSEGHRAPGVEFF.

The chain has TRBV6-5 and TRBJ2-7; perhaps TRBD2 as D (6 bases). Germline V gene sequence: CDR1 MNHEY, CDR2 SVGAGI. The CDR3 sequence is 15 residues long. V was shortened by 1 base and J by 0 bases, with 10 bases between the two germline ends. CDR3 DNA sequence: TGTGCCAGCAGTTACTTAGGAGGGAGCTCCTACGAGCAGTACTTC. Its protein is CASSYLGGSSYEQYF.

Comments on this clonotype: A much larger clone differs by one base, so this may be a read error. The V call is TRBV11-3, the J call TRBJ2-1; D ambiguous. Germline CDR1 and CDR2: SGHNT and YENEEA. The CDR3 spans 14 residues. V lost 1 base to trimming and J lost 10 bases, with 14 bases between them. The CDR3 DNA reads TGTGCCAGCAGCTTAGGGTCAGCCACCTACGAGCAGTTCTTC. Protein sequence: CASSLGSATYEQFF.

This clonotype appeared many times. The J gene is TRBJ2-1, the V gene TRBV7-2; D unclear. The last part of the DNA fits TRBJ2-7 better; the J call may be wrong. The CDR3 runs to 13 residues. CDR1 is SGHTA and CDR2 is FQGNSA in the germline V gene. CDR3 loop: CASSSTGYYEQYF. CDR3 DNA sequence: TGTGCCAGCAGCTCGACTGGCTACTACGAGCAGTACTTC.

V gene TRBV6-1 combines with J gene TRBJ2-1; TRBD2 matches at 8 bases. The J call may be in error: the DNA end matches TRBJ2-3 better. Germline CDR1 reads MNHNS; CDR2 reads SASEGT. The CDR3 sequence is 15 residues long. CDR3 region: CARVKGAGEGETQYF. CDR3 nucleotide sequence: TGTGCCAGGGTAAAAGGAGCGGGGGAGGGGGAGACGCAGTATTTT.

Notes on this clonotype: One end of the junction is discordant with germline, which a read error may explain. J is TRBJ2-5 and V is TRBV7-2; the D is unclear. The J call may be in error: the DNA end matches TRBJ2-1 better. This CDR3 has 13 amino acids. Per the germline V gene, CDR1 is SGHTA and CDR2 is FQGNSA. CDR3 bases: TGTGCCAACAGCTTACACCATTACTACGAGCAGTTCTTC. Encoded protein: CANSLHHYYEQFF.

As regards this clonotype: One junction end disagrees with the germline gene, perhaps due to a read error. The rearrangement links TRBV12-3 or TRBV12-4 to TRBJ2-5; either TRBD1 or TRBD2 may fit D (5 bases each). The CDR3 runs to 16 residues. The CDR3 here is CASGATRGRAQETQYF. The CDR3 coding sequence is TGTGCCAGCGGGGCTACTAGGGGCCGGGCCCAAGAGACCCAGTATTTC.

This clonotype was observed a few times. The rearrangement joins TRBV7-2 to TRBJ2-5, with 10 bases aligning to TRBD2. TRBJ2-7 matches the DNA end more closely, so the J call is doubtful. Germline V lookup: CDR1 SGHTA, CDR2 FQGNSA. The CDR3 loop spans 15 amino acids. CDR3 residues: CASSFGASGRAEQYF. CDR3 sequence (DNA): TGTGCCAGCAGCTTTGGGGCCAGCGGGAGGGCCGAGCAGTACTTC.

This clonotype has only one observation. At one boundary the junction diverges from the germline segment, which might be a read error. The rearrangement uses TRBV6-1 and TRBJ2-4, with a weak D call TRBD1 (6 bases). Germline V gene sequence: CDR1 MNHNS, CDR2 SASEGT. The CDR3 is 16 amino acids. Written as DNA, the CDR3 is TGTGCCAGCAGTGAATGGGGGCCGTGGGCCACAGACATGCAGTATTTC. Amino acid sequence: CASSEWGPWATDMQYF.

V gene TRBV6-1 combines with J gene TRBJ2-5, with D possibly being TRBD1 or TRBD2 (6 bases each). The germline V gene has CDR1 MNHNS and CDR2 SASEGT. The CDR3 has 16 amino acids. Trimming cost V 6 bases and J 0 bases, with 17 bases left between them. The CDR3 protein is CASRRNGGGDQETQYF. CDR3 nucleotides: TGTGCCAGCAGGCGCAACGGGGGCGGTGACCAAGAGACCCAGTACTTC.

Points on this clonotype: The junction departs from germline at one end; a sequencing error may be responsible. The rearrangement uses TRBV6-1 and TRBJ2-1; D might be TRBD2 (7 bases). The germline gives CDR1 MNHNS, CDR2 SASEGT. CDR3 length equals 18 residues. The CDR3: CASSGREGGALSNNAQFF. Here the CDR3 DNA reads TGTGCCAGCAGTGGGAGAGAGGGGGGGGCGTTGAGCAACAATGCGCAGTTCTTT.

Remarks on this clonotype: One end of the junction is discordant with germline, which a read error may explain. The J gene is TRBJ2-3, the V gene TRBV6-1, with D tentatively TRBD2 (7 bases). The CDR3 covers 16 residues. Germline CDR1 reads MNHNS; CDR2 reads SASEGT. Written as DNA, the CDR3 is TGTGCCAGCAGTGGCAAGGGGGGGGGCGGGAAAGATATGCAGTATTTT. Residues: CASSGKGGGGKDMQYF.

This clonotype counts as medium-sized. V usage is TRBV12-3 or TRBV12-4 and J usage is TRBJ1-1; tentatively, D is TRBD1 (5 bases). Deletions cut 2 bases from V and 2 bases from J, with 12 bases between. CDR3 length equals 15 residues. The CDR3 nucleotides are TGTGCCAGCAGTTTAATTTCAGGGATTAACACTGAAGCTTTCTTT. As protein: CASSLISGINTEAFF.

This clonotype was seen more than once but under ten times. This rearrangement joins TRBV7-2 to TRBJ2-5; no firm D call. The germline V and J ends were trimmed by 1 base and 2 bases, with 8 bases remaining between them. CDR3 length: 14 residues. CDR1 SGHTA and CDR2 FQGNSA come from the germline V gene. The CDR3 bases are TGTGCCAGCAGCTTAGGACCGAATCAAGAGACCCAGTACTTC. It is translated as CASSLGPNQETQYF.

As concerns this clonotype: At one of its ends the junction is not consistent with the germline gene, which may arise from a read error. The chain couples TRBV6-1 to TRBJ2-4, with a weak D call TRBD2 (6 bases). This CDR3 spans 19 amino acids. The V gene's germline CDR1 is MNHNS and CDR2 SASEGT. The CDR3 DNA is TGTGCCAGCAGTGAAGCTGCGGGGAAAGAGTTTTCTGCCAACAACGTCCTGAATTTC. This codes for CASSEAAGKEFSANNVLNF.

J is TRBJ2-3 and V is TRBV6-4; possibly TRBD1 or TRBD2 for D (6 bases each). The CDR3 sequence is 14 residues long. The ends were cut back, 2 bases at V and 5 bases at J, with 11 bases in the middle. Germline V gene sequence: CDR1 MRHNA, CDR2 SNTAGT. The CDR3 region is CASSDKGGGDTQYF. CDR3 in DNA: TGTGCCAGCAGTGACAAGGGGGGTGGAGATACGCAGTATTTT.

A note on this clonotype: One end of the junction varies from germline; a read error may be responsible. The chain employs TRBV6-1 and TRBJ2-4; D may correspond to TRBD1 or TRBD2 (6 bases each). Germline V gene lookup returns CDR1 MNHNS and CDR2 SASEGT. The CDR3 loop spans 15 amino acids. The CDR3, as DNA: TGTGCCGGCAGGCTCGGGGGCCGGGACGCCGGCATTCAGTACTTT. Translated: CAGRLGGRDAGIQYF.

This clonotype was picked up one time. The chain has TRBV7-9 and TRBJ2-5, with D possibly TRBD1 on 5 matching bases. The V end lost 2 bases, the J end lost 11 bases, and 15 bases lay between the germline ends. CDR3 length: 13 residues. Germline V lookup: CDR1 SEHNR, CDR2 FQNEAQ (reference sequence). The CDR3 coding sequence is TGTGCCAGCAGCTTAAAGGGGAAAGCTGAGCAGTACTTC. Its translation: CASSLKGKAEQYF.

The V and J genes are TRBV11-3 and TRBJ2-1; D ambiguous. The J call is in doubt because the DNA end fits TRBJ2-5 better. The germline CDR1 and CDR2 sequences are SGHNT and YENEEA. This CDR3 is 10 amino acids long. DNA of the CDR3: TGTGCCAGCAGCTTGGAGACCCAGTACTTC. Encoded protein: CASSLETQYF.

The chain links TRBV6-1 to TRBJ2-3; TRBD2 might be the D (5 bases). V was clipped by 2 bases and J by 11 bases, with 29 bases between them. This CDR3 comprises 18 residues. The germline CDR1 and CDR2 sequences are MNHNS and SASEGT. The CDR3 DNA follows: TGTGCCAGCAGTGAACATCTCCCACTTGTTCGGCGGACCGGGAAGCAGTATTTT. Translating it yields CASSEHLPLVRRTGKQYF.

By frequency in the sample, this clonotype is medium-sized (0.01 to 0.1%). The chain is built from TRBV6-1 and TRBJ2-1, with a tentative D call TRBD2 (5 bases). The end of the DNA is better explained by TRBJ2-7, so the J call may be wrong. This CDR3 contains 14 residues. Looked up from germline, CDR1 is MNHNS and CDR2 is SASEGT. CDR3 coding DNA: TGTGCCAGCAGAAAGGGCCAACTAGGCTACGAGCAGTACTTC. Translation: CASRKGQLGYEQYF.